Below are 3 T cell receptor beta chains sequenced from a single sample in a study of regulatory T cells in long-lasting Graves disease. Arm-PCR of CDR3 regions with iRepertoire HTBI primers generated TCR beta libraries. One entry per CDR3 protein, called by TCRdb with MiXCR from the multiplex PCR reads. The sample shows roughly 610,000 distinct CDR3 sequences, around 15% of them seen only once. Time point of the sample: newly diagnosed GD, antithyroid drugs for less than 3 months. PBMCs provided the RNA from which the TCR library was made. These same data were also listed under a study on T cells in Graves' hyperthyroidism and ophthalmopathy.

The sample in question was peripheral blood mononuclear cells (PBMCs), obtained at new diagnosis, from a patient treated with antithyroid drugs. Source of these receptors: a man aged 18 to 29 with Graves disease.

This clonotype has more than one count but fewer than ten. The rearrangement links TRBV12-3 or TRBV12-4 to TRBJ1-5; 8 bases match TRBD1. The ends lost 7 bases at V and 4 bases at J; junction bases unmatched: 6. This CDR3 has 14 residues. DNA of the CDR3: TGTGCCAGCACCCATACAGGGGGAAATCAGCCCCAGCATTTT. Encoded protein: CASTHTGGNQPQHF.

This chain links TRBV20-1 with TRBJ2-3; TRBD1 might be the D (6 bases). The CDR3 has 14 residues. CDR1 DFQATT and CDR2 SNEGSKA come from the germline V gene (reference sequence). V was pared by 0 bases and J by 6 bases, with 13 bases between. The CDR3 coding sequence is TGCAGTGCTAGAGAGCCGCGGCAGGGGGATACGCAGTATTTT. Translating gives CSAREPRQGDTQYF.

This clonotype was seen many times. The genes are TRBV11-2 and TRBJ2-3; D is ambiguous. The CDR3 length is 18 residues. The germline gives CDR1 SGHAT, CDR2 FQNNGV. V was trimmed by 2 bases and J by 10 bases, leaving 28 bases between them. CDR3 in DNA: TGTGCCAGCAGCTTAAATGAAGCACCCTCCCTCGGGTCTCGGGCGCAGTATTTT. Translating gives CASSLNEAPSLGSRAQYF.